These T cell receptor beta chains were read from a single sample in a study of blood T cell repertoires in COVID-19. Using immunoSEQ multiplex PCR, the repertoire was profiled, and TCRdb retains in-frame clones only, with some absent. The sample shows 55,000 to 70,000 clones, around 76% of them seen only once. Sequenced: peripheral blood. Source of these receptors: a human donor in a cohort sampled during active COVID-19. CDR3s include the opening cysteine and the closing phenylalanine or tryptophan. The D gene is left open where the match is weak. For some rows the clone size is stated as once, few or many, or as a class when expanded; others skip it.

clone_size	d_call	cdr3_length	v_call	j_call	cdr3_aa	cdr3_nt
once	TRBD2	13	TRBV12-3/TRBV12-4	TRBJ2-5	CASSYREGETQYF	TGTGCCAGCAGTTATAGGGAGGGTGAGACCCAGTACTTC
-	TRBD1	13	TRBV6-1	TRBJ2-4	CASSLLRQGSGYF	TGTGCCAGCAGCCTACTCCGACAGGGAAGTGGGTACTTC
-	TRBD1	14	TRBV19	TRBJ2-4	CASSKDRRENIQYF	TGTGCCAGTAGTAAGGACAGGCGGGAAAACATTCAGTACTTC
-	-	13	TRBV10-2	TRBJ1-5	CASRGENNQPQHF	TGCGCCAGCAGAGGAGAAAACAATCAGCCCCAGCATTTT
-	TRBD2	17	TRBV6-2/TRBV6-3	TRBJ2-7	CASSYGLAGASTYEQYF	TGTGCCAGCAGTTACGGACTAGCGGGGGCCTCGACCTACGAGCAGTACTTC
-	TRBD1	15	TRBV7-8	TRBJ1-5	CASSLAGTGFQPQHF	TGTGCCAGCAGCTTAGCCGGGACAGGGTTCCAGCCCCAGCATTTT
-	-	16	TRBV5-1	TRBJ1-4	CASSPLDSTTNEKLFF	TGCGCCAGCAGCCCCCTGGACAGCACAACTAATGAAAAACTGTTTTTT
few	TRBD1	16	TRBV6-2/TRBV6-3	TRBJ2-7	CASSYPEDRESHEQYF	TGTGCCAGCAGTTACCCTGAGGACAGGGAGAGCCACGAGCAGTACTTC
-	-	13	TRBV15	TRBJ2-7	CATSRDWAYEQYF	TGTGCCACCAGCAGGGACTGGGCCTACGAGCAGTACTTC
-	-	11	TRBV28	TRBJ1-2	CASTNKAGYTF	TGTGCCAGCACCAACAAAGCGGGCTACACCTTC
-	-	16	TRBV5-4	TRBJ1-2	CASSGDWGWTYDGYTF	TGTGCCAGCAGCGGGGACTGGGGTTGGACATACGATGGCTACACCTTC
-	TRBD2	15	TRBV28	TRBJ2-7	CASSILAGGPREQYF	TGTGCCAGCAGTATTCTAGCGGGAGGGCCGCGGGAGCAGTACTTC
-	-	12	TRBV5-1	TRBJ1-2	CASSEGQEGYTF	TGCGCCAGCAGCGAGGGACAAGAAGGCTACACCTTC
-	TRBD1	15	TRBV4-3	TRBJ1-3	CASSQDGTGTNTIYF	TGCGCCAGCAGCCAAGATGGGACAGGGACAAACACCATATATTTT
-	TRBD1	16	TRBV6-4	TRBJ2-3	CASRRQGEGPTDTQYF	TGTGCCAGCAGAAGACAGGGTGAGGGGCCCACAGATACGCAGTATTTT
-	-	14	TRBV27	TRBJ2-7	CASSLIGNSYEQYF	TGTGCCAGCAGTTTAATTGGCAACTCCTACGAGCAGTACTTC
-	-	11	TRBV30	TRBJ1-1	CAWTGWTEAFF	TGTGCCTGGACAGGGTGGACTGAAGCTTTCTTT
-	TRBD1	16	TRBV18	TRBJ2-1	CASSPIGTGGYNEQFF	TGTGCCAGCTCACCCATCGGGACAGGGGGCTACAATGAGCAGTTCTTC
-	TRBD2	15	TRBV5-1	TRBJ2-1	CASTLGGSSYNEQFF	TGCGCCAGCACCTTGGGCGGGAGCTCCTACAATGAGCAGTTCTTC
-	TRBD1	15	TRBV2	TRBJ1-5	CASRPQGLVSQPQHF	TGTGCCAGCAGGCCACAGGGGTTAGTGAGCCAGCCCCAGCATTTT
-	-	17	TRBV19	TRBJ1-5	CASSMGQGSGSNQPQHF	TGTGCCAGTAGTATGGGGCAGGGGAGTGGAAGCAATCAGCCCCAGCATTTT
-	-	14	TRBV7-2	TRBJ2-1	CASSWTLAKGEQFF	TGTGCCAGCAGCTGGACCCTAGCGAAAGGTGAGCAGTTCTTC